These 29 T cell receptor beta chains share one sample of origin, sequenced in a study of cytomegalovirus exposure and HLA in healthy donors. PCR used 60 Vbeta primers and 13 Jbeta primers. Sequencing used immunoSEQ multiplex PCR; TCRdb keeps in-frame clones, though not all of them. The sample yields 150,000 to 190,000 clones, 70% to 90% seen once. Source material: PBMCs. The source of these receptors is a young woman in good health and CMV-seronegative.

V and J are TRBV7-2 and TRBJ1-2; D call uncertain. Trimming stripped 3 bases from V and 7 bases from J, with 12 bases between. Germline V gene lookup returns CDR1 SGHTA and CDR2 FQGNSA. This CDR3 contains 13 residues. The CDR3 protein is CASSFGRGCGYTF. The CDR3 coding sequence is TGTGCCAGCAGCTTTGGCCGGGGATGTGGCTACACCTTC.

This clone has more than one count but fewer than ten. The chain links TRBV6-4 to TRBJ1-2, with TRBD1 identical over 9 bases. CDR3 length: 16 residues. V lost 5 bases to trimming and J lost 8 bases; unmatched junction nucleotides: 15. Germline lookup yields CDR1 MRHNA and CDR2 SNTAGT. This CDR3 reads CASSTQSGTGTVGYTF. The CDR3 nucleotides are TGTGCCAGCAGTACTCAATCCGGGACAGGGACTGTAGGCTACACCTTC.

This sequence joins TRBV6-6 and TRBJ2-1, with 7 bases matching TRBD1. Unmatched junction bases numbered 6, after V lost 2 bases and J lost 2 bases. Germline loops: CDR1 MNHNY, CDR2 SVGAGI (reference sequence). The CDR3 is 16 amino acids. The CDR3 bases are TGTGCCAGCAGTTACCCAACTAGGGGGCCCTACAATGAGCAGTTCTTC. The encoded protein is CASSYPTRGPYNEQFF.

This CDR3 is CASTSTSTDQPQHF. DNA for the CDR3: TGTGCCAGTACCTCTACTTCTACTGATCAGCCCCAGCATTTT. The rearrangement joins TRBV19 to TRBJ1-5; D is unclear. CDR3 length equals 14 residues. The germline CDR1 and CDR2 sequences are LNHDA and SQIVND (reference sequence). Trimming took 7 bases from V and 5 from J, leaving 15 bases between them.

The chain joins TRBV14 to TRBJ2-3, with TRBD2 matching over 7 bases. The CDR3 is made up of 13 amino acids. CDR1 and CDR2 (germline): SGHDN, FVKESK. V was pared by 4 bases and J by 7 bases, with 5 bases of the junction left unmatched. CDR3 residues: CASSRPGGHTQYF. In DNA, the CDR3 is TGTGCCAGCAGCCGCCCGGGGGGTCATACGCAGTATTTT.

The chain links TRBV28 to TRBJ2-7; 7 bases fit TRBD1. The CDR3 runs to 16 residues. Germline V gene data show CDR1 as MDHEN and CDR2 as SYDVKM. J lost 2 bases, V lost 2 bases, and 9 bases had no gene match. In DNA, the CDR3 is TGTGCCAGCAGTTTAGGGCGCGCAGGGGGAACCTACGAGCAGTACTTC. Translating it yields CASSLGRAGGTYEQYF.

This clone was seen once. The V and J genes are TRBV28 and TRBJ1-3; D is perhaps TRBD1 (5 bases). Trimming shortened V by 4 bases and J by 2 bases, and 9 bases separated the two germline ends. Germline loops: CDR1 MDHEN, CDR2 SYDVKM. The CDR3 is made up of 14 amino acids. CDR3: CASSSPGAGNTIYF. The CDR3 DNA sequence: TGTGCCAGCAGTTCCCCGGGGGCTGGAAACACCATATATTTT.

This clone was observed once. This chain uses TRBV5-1 with TRBJ2-3, with 8 bases aligning to TRBD1. Germline loops: CDR1 SGHRS, CDR2 YFSETQ. V was pared by 4 bases and J by 3 bases, with 4 bases of the junction left unmatched. The CDR3 extends over 14 amino acids. CDR3 nucleotide sequence: TGCGCCAGCAGCGTACAGGGGGATACAGATACGCAGTATTTT. Translation: CASSVQGDTDTQYF. The entire variable domain, with the rest obtained from reference TRBV5-1 and TRBJ2-3, is as follows: KAGVTQTPRYLIKTRGQQVTLSCSPISGHRSVSWYQQTPGQGLQFLFEYFSETQRNKGNFPGRFSGRQFSNSRSEMNVSTLELGDSALYLCASSVQGDTDTQYFGPGTRLTVL.

J is TRBJ2-6 and V is TRBV6-5; D gene unclear. The CDR3 is 15 amino acids. V lost 5 bases and J 2 bases, leaving 10 bases between the germline ends. CDR1 MNHEY and CDR2 SVGAGI come from the germline V gene. This chain's CDR3 is CASSLWAPGANVLTF. The CDR3 coding sequence is TGTGCCAGCAGTCTCTGGGCTCCTGGGGCCAACGTCCTGACTTTC.

The V call is TRBV18, the J call TRBJ1-3, with a possible D match to TRBD1 (6 bases). The CDR3 loop spans 17 amino acids. V was cut by 4 bases and J by 0 bases, with 16 bases left in between. The germline V gene has CDR1 KGHSH and CDR2 LQKENI. This CDR3 reads CASSRNRQASSGNTIYF. CDR3 DNA: TGTGCCAGCTCACGTAACCGACAGGCGAGCTCTGGAAACACCATATATTTT.

Here the CDR3 DNA reads TGTGCCAGCAGTTTAAAAGGGGGCGTGTCCTACGAGCAGTACTTC. Protein: CASSLKGGVSYEQYF. The chain uses TRBV27 and TRBJ2-5, with 7 bases fitting TRBD1. The J call may be in error: the DNA end matches TRBJ2-7 better. This CDR3 has 15 residues. Germline values: CDR1 MNHEY, CDR2 SMNVEV (reference sequence).

The chain uses TRBV4-1 and TRBJ1-2; weak D call: TRBD1 (6 bases). The V end lost 3 bases, the J end lost 11 bases, and 10 bases lay between the germline ends. CDR1 and CDR2 (germline): MGHRA, YSYEKL. This CDR3 comprises 11 residues. In nucleotides, the CDR3 is TGCGCCAGCAGCCAGAACAGGGAATACACCTTC. Translation gives CASSQNREYTF.

This chain uses TRBV27 with TRBJ2-3; 7 nucleotides align to TRBD1. Germline CDR1 reads MNHEY; CDR2 reads SMNVEV (reference sequence). CDR3 length equals 16 residues. Trimming took 6 bases from V and 3 from J; bases not matched to a gene: 12. The CDR3 DNA follows: TGTGCCAGCAGCGCCCCGAGGGGGCGAGGGACAGATACGCAGTATTTT. Its protein is CASSAPRGRGTDTQYF.

The V call is TRBV7-2, the J call TRBJ2-3; 10 nucleotides agree with TRBD1. The CDR3 sequence is 14 residues long. V dropped 5 bases and J dropped 4; count of bases not matched to a gene: 3. Germline V gene data show CDR1 as SGHTA and CDR2 as FQGNSA. The CDR3 bases are TGTGCCAGCAGCCCCGGACAGGGGGCAGATACGCAGTATTTT. Its protein product is CASSPGQGADTQYF. Full variable domain (rest looked up from reference TRBV7-2 and TRBJ2-3): GAGVSQSPSNKVTEKGKDVELRCDPISGHTALYWYRQSLGQGLEFLIYFQGNSAPDKSGLPSDRFSAERTGGSVSTLTIQRTQQEDSAVYLCASSPGQGADTQYFGPGTRLTVL.

This rearrangement joins TRBV10-3 to TRBJ2-2, with TRBD2 matching over 8 bases. This CDR3 contains 13 residues. CDR1 and CDR2 (germline): ENHRY, SYGVKD. V lost 8 bases to trimming and J lost 4 bases; unmatched junction nucleotides: 3. The CDR3 region is CAIDGGATGELFF. The CDR3 DNA reads as TGTGCCATCGACGGGGGGGCCACCGGGGAGCTGTTTTTT.

This clone has only a few counts. The chain links TRBV7-2 to TRBJ2-7; D perhaps matches TRBD2 (6 bases). The V end was cut by 4 bases, the J end by 9 bases, with 13 bases between. The CDR3 loop spans 12 amino acids. CDR1 is SGHTA, CDR2 FQGNSA, per germline. CDR3 amino acids: CASSSWDSGQYF. The CDR3, as DNA: TGTGCCAGCAGCTCCTGGGACTCGGGGCAGTACTTC. Supplemented by reference TRBV7-2 and TRBJ2-7, the full variable domain reads GAGVSQSPSNKVTEKGKDVELRCDPISGHTALYWYRQSLGQGLEFLIYFQGNSAPDKSGLPSDRFSAERTGGSVSTLTIQRTQQEDSAVYLCASSSWDSGQYFGPGTRLTVT.

The V call is TRBV28, the J call TRBJ2-2, with 7 bases lining up with TRBD2. Germline values: CDR1 MDHEN, CDR2 SYDVKM. After removal of 8 bases from V and 3 bases from J, the junction contained 12 bases not matched to a gene. This CDR3 region has 16 residues. The CDR3 DNA reads as TGTGCCAGCTTTCATAGGGGTCTAGCGGACACCGGGGAGCTGTTTTTT. Its protein product is CASFHRGLADTGELFF.

This clone was found a few times. The V gene is TRBV7-2, the J gene TRBJ2-5; D perhaps matches TRBD2 (6 bases). The CDR3 is 12 residues long. CDR1 is SGHTA and CDR2 is FQGNSA in the germline V gene. The ends were cut back, 5 bases at V and 5 bases at J, with 9 bases in the middle. The CDR3 nucleotides read TGTGCCAGCAGCATCCGGGGGGAGACCCAGTACTTC. Amino acid sequence: CASSIRGETQYF.

This chain joins TRBV4-1 and TRBJ2-7; D not certain. CDR3 size: 16 residues. CDR1 is MGHRA, CDR2 YSYEKL, per germline. Trimming took off 3 bases at V and 3 bases at J, with 18 bases between the two ends. The CDR3, as DNA: TGCGCCAGCAGCCAGCCTGGCCGGATCAGACACTACGAGCAGTACTTC. This gives the protein CASSQPGRIRHYEQYF.

This chain joins TRBV29-1 and TRBJ2-3, with unresolved D. Trimming shortened V by 8 bases and J by 0 bases, and 9 bases separated the two germline ends. Germline V gene sequence: CDR1 SQVTM, CDR2 ANQGSEA. CDR3 size: 12 residues. CDR3 loop: CSYFSSTDTQYF. The CDR3 DNA reads TGCAGCTATTTCTCTAGCACAGATACGCAGTATTTT.

The chain carries TRBV19 and TRBJ2-5; D gene unclear. The end of the DNA fits TRBJ2-7 better, so the J call may be wrong. This CDR3 contains 13 residues. Germline lookup yields CDR1 LNHDA and CDR2 SQIVND (reference sequence). The CDR3 region is CASSIASAYEQYF. The CDR3 DNA follows: TGTGCCAGTAGTATTGCCAGCGCCTACGAGCAGTACTTC.

The J gene is TRBJ2-1, the V gene TRBV7-8; D gene ambiguous. Trimming removed 5 bases from V and 9 bases from J, with 17 bases in between. Germline CDR1 is SGHVS and CDR2 is FQNEAQ. The length of the CDR3 is 14 residues. This chain's CDR3 is CASSPIVVSIEQFF. In DNA, the CDR3 is TGTGCCAGCAGCCCCATAGTCGTCTCTATTGAGCAGTTCTTC.

The rearrangement links TRBV6-6 to TRBJ2-7; 8 bases are shared with TRBD1. Germline V gene lookup returns CDR1 MNHNY and CDR2 SVGAGI (reference sequence). The V and J ends lost 8 bases and 2 bases, in that order; junction bases with no gene match: 2. CDR3 length equals 12 residues. The CDR3 DNA is TGTGCCAGCCGACAGGGGCCCTACGAGCAGTACTTC. Translation: CASRQGPYEQYF.

This rearrangement joins TRBV4-2 to TRBJ2-1; 7 bases match TRBD2. This CDR3 is 17 amino acids long. With V trimmed by 3 bases and J by 2 bases, 10 bases remained unmatched. The germline V gene encodes CDR1 LGHNA and CDR2 YNFKEQ. The CDR3 DNA sequence: TGTGCCAGCAGCCAGCCACCGAGGGAGGGAACCTACAATGAGCAGTTCTTC. This encodes CASSQPPREGTYNEQFF.

V usage is TRBV15 and J usage is TRBJ2-5; 9 bases align to TRBD2. The J call is uncertain, as TRBJ2-7 better fits the DNA end. CDR1 and CDR2 from the germline V gene are LNHNV and YYDKDF (reference sequence). The CDR3 contains 16 residues. CDR3 sequence (DNA): TGTGCCACCAGCAGTGTGGGACTAGCCTTCACCTACGAGCAGTACTTC. It encodes CATSSVGLAFTYEQYF.

The chain recombines TRBV28 with TRBJ2-1; 11 bases align to TRBD2. After removal of 2 bases from V and 7 bases from J, the junction contained 1 base not matched to a gene. The CDR3 is 14 amino acids. The germline V gene encodes CDR1 MDHEN and CDR2 SYDVKM. Written as DNA, the CDR3 is TGTGCCAGCAGTTTAACTAGCGGGAGAAATGAGCAGTTCTTC. Protein sequence: CASSLTSGRNEQFF. The entire variable domain, with the rest obtained from reference TRBV28 and TRBJ2-1, is as follows: DVKVTQSSRYLVKRTGEKVFLECVQDMDHENMFWYRQDPGLGLRLIYFSYDVKMKEKGDIPEGYSVSREKKERFSLILESASTNQTSMYLCASSLTSGRNEQFFGPGTRLTVL.

The chain uses TRBV4-3 and TRBJ2-2; the match to TRBD1 covers 8 bases. V lost 0 bases, J lost 5 bases, and 5 bases stayed unmatched. The CDR3 runs to 16 residues. In germline, CDR1 is LGHNA, CDR2 YSLEER. DNA of the CDR3: TGCGCCAGCAGCCAAGACCCCCAGGGGGCAACCGGGGAGCTGTTTTTT. Translation gives CASSQDPQGATGELFF.

The chain carries TRBV19 and TRBJ1-6; perhaps TRBD1 as D (5 bases). CDR3 length: 15 residues. Germline loops: CDR1 LNHDA, CDR2 SQIVND (reference sequence). Trimming stripped 3 bases from V and 7 bases from J, with 13 bases between. The CDR3 region has the DNA TGTGCCAGTAGTATCGCCGGGGGGGGAAATTCACCCCTCCACTTT. It is translated as CASSIAGGGNSPLHF.

J is TRBJ2-5 and V is TRBV30; possibly TRBD1 for D (6 bases). The DNA end is more similar to TRBJ2-7, so the J call may be wrong. Per the germline V gene, CDR1 is GTSNPN and CDR2 is SVGIG (reference sequence). CDR3 length: 14 residues. CDR3 amino acids: CAWSVGRGGYEQYF. CDR3 nucleotide sequence: TGTGCCTGGAGTGTAGGCAGGGGCGGCTACGAGCAGTACTTC.